This T cell receptor beta chain was identified in a study of PD-L1 blockade in urothelial cancer. Study overall: Blood was analyzed 3 weeks (second dose) and 6 weeks after treatment start.

Generated by immunoSEQ multiplex PCR, the TCRdb table keeps only in-frame clones and is missing some. Here the sample spans some 30,000 clones, 79% being singletons. Germline lookup yields CDR1 SEHNR and CDR2 FQNEAQ (reference sequence). Trimming left V 2 bases short and J 1 base short, with 13 bases between. The CDR3 consists of 16 residues. Time point in this sample: peripheral blood 6 weeks after treatment start. Anywhere from 1 to 8 samples came from each patient, spanning pretreatment and on-treatment. The rearrangement uses TRBV7-9 and TRBJ2-3; D perhaps matches TRBD1 (7 bases). Material: PBMCs, obtained around atezolizumab (anti-PD-L1) treatment. The receptor's source is a man between 65 and 79 years old with urothelial cancer. The CDR3 is CASSLTQGEGTDTQYF. The DNA for the CDR3 is TGTGCCAGCAGCTTAACCCAGGGGGAGGGCACAGATACGCAGTATTTT.